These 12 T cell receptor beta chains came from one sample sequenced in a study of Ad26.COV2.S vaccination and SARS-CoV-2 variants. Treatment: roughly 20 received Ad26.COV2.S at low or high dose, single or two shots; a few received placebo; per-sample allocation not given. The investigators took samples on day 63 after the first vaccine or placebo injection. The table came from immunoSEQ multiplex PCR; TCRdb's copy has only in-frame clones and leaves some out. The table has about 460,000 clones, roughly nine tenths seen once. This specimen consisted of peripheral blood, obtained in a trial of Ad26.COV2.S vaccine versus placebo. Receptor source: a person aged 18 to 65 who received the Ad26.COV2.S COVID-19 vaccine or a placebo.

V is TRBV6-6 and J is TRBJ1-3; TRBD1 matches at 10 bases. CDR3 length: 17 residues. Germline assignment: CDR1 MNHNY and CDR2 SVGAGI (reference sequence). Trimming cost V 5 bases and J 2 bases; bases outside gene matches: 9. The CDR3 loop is CASSLTGTGATGNTIYF. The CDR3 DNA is TGTGCCAGCAGTCTTACGGGGACAGGGGCCACTGGAAACACCATATATTTT.

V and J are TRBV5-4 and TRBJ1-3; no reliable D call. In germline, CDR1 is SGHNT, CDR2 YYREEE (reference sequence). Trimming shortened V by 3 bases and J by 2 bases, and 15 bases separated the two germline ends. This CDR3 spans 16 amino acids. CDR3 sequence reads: CASSYAGVAPGNTIYF. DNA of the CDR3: TGTGCCAGCAGCTACGCTGGGGTCGCCCCTGGAAACACCATATATTTT.

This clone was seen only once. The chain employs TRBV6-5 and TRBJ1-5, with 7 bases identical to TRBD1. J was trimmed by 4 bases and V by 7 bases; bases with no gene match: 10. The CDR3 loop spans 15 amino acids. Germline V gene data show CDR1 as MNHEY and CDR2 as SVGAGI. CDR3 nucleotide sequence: TGTGCCAGCACCCCTTTATCGACAGGGAATCAGCCCCAGCATTTT. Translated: CASTPLSTGNQPQHF.

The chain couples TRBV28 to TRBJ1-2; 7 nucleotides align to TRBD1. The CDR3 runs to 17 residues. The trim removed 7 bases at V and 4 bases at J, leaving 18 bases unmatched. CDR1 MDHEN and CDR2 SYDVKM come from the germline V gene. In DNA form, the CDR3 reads TGTGCCAGCACCGTTCGTATAGGGGGACAGCTCCTCTATGGCTACACCTTC. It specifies CASTVRIGGQLLYGYTF.

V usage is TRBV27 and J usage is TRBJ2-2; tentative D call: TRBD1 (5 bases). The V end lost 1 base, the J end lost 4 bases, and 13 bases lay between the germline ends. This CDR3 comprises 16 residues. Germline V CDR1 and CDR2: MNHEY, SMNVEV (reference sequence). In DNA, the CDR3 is TGTGCCAGCAGTTTATTAGGGGAAGACGGCACCGGGGAGCTGTTTTTT. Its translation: CASSLLGEDGTGELFF.

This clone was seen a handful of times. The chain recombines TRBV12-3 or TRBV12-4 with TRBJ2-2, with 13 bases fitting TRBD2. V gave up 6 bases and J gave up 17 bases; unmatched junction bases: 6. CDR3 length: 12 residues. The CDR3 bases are TGTGCCAGCAGCCGAGGACTAGCGGGAGATTTTTTT. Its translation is CASSRGLAGDFF.

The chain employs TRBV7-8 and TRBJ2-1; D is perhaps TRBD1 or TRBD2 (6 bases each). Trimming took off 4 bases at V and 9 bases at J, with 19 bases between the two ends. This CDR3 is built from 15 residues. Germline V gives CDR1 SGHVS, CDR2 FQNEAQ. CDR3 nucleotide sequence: TGTGCCAGCAGCTCCGCGAGGACAGTCGGGGGTGAGCAGTTCTTC. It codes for CASSSARTVGGEQFF.

The CDR3 loop is CASSDQQGAHEQFF. Written as DNA, the CDR3 is TGTGCCAGCAGCGACCAACAGGGGGCGCATGAGCAGTTCTTC. The rearrangement links TRBV5-4 to TRBJ2-1; 9 positions agree with TRBD1. CDR1 is SGHNT, CDR2 YYREEE, per germline (reference sequence). V shed 4 bases, J shed 8 bases, and the junction held 7 bases outside the gene matches. The CDR3 contains 14 residues.

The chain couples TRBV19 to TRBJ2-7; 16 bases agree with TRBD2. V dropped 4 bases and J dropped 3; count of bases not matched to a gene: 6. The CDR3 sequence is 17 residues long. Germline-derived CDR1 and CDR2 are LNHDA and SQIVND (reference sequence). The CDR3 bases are TGTGCCAGTAGTAGTCCGGGACTAGCGGGAGGGGGCTACGAGCAGTACTTC. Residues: CASSSPGLAGGGYEQYF.

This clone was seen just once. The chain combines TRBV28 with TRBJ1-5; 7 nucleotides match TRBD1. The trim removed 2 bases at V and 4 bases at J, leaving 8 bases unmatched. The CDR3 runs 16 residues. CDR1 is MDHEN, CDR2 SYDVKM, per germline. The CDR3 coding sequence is TGTGCCAGCAGTTTAGCTGGACAGGCCGGGAATCAGCCCCAGCATTTT. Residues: CASSLAGQAGNQPQHF.

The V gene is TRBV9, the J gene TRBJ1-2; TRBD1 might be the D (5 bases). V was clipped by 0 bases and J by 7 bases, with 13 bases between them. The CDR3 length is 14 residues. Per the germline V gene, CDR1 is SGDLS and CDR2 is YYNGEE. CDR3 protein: CASSVGGVEGGYTF. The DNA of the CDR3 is TGTGCCAGCAGCGTAGGAGGGGTGGAGGGTGGCTACACCTTC.

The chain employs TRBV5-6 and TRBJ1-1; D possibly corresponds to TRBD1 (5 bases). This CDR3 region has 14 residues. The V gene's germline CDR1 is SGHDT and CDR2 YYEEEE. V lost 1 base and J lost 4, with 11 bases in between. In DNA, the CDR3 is TGTGCCAGCAGCTTGAAATCAGGGCCCACTGAAGCTTTCTTT. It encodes CASSLKSGPTEAFF.